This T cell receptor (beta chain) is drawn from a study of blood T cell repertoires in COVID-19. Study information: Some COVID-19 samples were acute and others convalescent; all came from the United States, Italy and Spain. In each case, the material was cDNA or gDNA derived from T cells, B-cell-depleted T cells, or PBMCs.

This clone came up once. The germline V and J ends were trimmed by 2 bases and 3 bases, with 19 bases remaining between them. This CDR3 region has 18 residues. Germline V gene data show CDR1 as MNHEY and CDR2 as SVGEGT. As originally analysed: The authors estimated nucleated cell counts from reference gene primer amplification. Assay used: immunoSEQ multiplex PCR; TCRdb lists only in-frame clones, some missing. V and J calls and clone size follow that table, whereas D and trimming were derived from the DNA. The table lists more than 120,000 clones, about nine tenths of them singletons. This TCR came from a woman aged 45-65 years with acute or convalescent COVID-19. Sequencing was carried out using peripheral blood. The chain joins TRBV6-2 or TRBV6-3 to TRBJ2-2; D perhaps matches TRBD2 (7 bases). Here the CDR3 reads CASSYTISGGFDTGELFF. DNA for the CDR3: TGTGCCAGCAGTTACACTATCTCGGGGGGCTTCGACACCGGGGAGCTGTTTTTT.